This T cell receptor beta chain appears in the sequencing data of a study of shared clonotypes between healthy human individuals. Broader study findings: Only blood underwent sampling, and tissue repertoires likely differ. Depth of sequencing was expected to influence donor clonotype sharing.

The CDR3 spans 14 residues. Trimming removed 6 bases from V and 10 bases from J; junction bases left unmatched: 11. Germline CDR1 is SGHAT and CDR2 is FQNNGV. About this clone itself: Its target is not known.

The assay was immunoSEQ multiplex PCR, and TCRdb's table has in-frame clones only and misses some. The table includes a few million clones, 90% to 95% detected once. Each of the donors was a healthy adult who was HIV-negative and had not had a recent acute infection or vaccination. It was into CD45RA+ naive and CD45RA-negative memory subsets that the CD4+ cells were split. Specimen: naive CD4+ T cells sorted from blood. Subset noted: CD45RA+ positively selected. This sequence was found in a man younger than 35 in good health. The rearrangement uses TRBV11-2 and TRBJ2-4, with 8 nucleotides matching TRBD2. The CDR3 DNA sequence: TGTGCCAGCAGTTCGTCGGCGGGACTAGGAATTCAGTACTTC. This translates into CASSSSAGLGIQYF.